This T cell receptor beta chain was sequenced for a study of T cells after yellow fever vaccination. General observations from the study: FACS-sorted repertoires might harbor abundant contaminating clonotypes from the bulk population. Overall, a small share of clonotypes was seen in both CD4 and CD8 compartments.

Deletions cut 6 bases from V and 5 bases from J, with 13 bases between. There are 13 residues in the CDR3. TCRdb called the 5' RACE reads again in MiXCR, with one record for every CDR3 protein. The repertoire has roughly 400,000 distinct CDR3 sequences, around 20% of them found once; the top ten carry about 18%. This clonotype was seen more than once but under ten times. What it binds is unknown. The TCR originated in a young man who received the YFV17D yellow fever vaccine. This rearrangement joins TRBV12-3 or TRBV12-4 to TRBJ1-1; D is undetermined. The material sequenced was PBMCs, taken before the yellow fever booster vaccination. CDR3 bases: TGTGCCAGCAGCAATCCTGCGGGGACTGAAGCTTTCTTT. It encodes CASSNPAGTEAFF.